These 26 T cell receptor beta chains came from one sample sequenced in a study of human T cells and chemical hapten exposure. Using its own MiXCR run on the RACE reads, TCRdb lists one record per CDR3 protein. This sample has about 340,000 distinct CDR3 sequences, with approximately 6.3% found just once. Time point: patch test 1, 2 weeks after DPC sensitization. Treatment in this sample: therapeutic diphenylcyclopropenone sensitization with weekly scalp DPC. The sample here was whole blood, taken in connection with sensitization to the hapten diphenylcyclopropenone (DPC). The receptors shown here come from a woman between 18 and 30 years old with alopecia areata. Some clones in this sample may be carry-over from other donors' samples.

This clonotype was seen only a few times. The rearrangement joins TRBV20-1 to TRBJ1-1, with D perhaps TRBD1 (6 bases). The CDR3 runs to 11 residues. Germline V gene data show CDR1 as DFQATT and CDR2 as SNEGSKA (reference sequence). Trimming pared 7 bases from V and 7 bases from J, leaving 13 bases between. The CDR3 protein is CSVRTAFEAFF. The CDR3 DNA sequence: TGCAGTGTTCGGACAGCATTTGAAGCTTTCTTT.

This clonotype was observed a few times. V gene TRBV4-3 combines with J gene TRBJ1-1; no clear D. Germline V lookup: CDR1 LGHNA, CDR2 YSLEER. CDR3 length: 15 residues. Trimming pared 0 bases from V and 0 bases from J, leaving 8 bases between. CDR3 residues: CASSQERTLNTEAFF. DNA for the CDR3: TGCGCCAGCAGCCAAGAGCGTACCTTGAACACTGAAGCTTTCTTT.

The chain joins TRBV12-3 or TRBV12-4 to TRBJ2-5; D is perhaps TRBD2 (5 bases). The CDR3 consists of 16 residues. Between the trimmed V and J ends, which lost 5 bases and 0 bases, there was a span of 16 bases. The CDR3 is CASSISTVANQETQYF. CDR3 sequence (DNA): TGTGCCAGCAGTATATCCACCGTAGCGAACCAAGAGACCCAGTACTTC.

In this sample, this clonotype turned up a few times. The CDR3 protein is CASSQDHGSFYEKLFF. DNA for the CDR3: TGTGCCAGCAGCCAAGATCACGGCAGCTTTTATGAAAAACTGTTTTTT. The chain is built from TRBV4-2 and TRBJ1-4; D is unclear. The CDR3 extends over 16 amino acids. In germline, CDR1 is LGHNA, CDR2 YNFKEQ. V lost 0 bases to trimming and J lost 6 bases, with 14 bases between them.

This clonotype was counted ten times or more. The chain carries TRBV18 and TRBJ2-3; 7 nucleotides line up with TRBD1. The CDR3 runs 14 residues. After removal of 3 bases from V and 2 bases from J, the junction contained 2 bases not matched to a gene. CDR1 is KGHSH and CDR2 is LQKENI in the germline V gene. The CDR3 coding sequence is TGTGCCAGCTCACCCGGGACAGTCACAGATACGCAGTATTTT. Protein product: CASSPGTVTDTQYF.

This clonotype was seen more than once but under ten times. In DNA form, the CDR3 reads TGTGCCATCAGTGGGCAGGGAAAAGCTAACTATGGCTACACCTTC. As protein: CAISGQGKANYGYTF. The chain joins TRBV10-3 to TRBJ1-2; tentative D call: TRBD1 (5 bases). The CDR3 loop spans 15 amino acids. Trimming left V 4 bases short and J 0 bases short, with 12 bases between. Germline assignment: CDR1 ENHRY and CDR2 SYGVKD.

This clonotype was found a few times. The chain's CDR3 is CASSQGAYTEAFF. CDR3 DNA sequence: TGTGCCAGCAGCCAAGGAGCCTACACTGAAGCTTTCTTT. This chain uses TRBV3-1 with TRBJ1-1; no firm D call. CDR3 length equals 13 residues. V was trimmed by 1 base and J by 3 bases, leaving 6 bases between them. Looked up from germline, CDR1 is LGHDT and CDR2 is YNNKEL (reference sequence).

This chain links TRBV18 with TRBJ2-3, with D perhaps TRBD1 (7 bases). Deletions cut 3 bases from V and 4 bases from J, with 14 bases between. CDR3 length: 15 amino acids. The germline V gene has CDR1 KGHSH and CDR2 LQKENI. The CDR3: CASSPGRQGPDTQYF. The CDR3 nucleotides are TGTGCCAGCTCACCCGGGAGACAGGGCCCAGATACGCAGTATTTT.

This clonotype has a handful of counts. The J gene is TRBJ1-2, the V gene TRBV6-5; 8 bases agree with TRBD1. The CDR3 consists of 13 residues. V lost 7 bases, J lost 3 bases, and 4 bases stayed unmatched. The germline V gene encodes CDR1 MNHEY and CDR2 SVGAGI. DNA of the CDR3: TGTGCCAGCACCGGGACAGGACACTATGGCTACACCTTC. Translating gives CASTGTGHYGYTF.

This clonotype turned up a few times. The chain links TRBV7-9 to TRBJ1-1; 7 bases fit TRBD1. Germline V gene sequence: CDR1 SEHNR, CDR2 FQNEAQ (reference sequence). There are 15 residues in the CDR3. V was clipped by 2 bases and J by 0 bases; unmatched bases: 3. Written as DNA, the CDR3 is TGTGCCAGCAGCTTAAGCAGGGGGATGAACACTGAAGCTTTCTTT. Its translation: CASSLSRGMNTEAFF.

This clonotype appeared a few times. The chain has TRBV12-3 or TRBV12-4 and TRBJ1-1; D might be TRBD1 (6 bases). V was pared by 5 bases and J by 8 bases, with 15 bases between. CDR3 size: 13 residues. CDR3 nucleotide sequence: TGTGCCAGCAGTCCCAACCACAGGGCCGAAGCTTTCTTT. Residues: CASSPNHRAEAFF.

In its sample, this clonotype was seen a few times. The chain couples TRBV12-3 or TRBV12-4 to TRBJ1-2, with D possibly being TRBD1 (6 bases). V was trimmed by 6 bases and J by 7 bases, leaving 15 bases between them. CDR3 size: 13 residues. CDR3 protein: CASRSVWGAGYTF. CDR3 sequence (DNA): TGTGCCAGCAGATCGGTATGGGGGGCTGGCTACACCTTC.

This clonotype was observed many times. The chain's CDR3 is CASSMDRGGDEQFF. The CDR3 nucleotides are TGTGCCAGCAGTATGGACAGGGGAGGGGATGAGCAGTTCTTC. This chain connects TRBV3-1 to TRBJ2-1; 9 nucleotides match TRBD1. CDR1 and CDR2 (germline): LGHDT, YNNKEL (reference sequence). CDR3 length: 14 amino acids. V gave up 6 bases and J gave up 8 bases; unmatched junction bases: 8.

This sequence joins TRBV11-2 and TRBJ2-1, with a tentative D call TRBD1 (5 bases). The CDR3 is 13 amino acids. Germline CDR1 is SGHAT and CDR2 is FQNNGV. V shed 2 bases and J shed 10 bases, with 12 bases lying between them. The CDR3 DNA sequence: TGTGCCAGCAGCTTACGGCAGGGTGAAGAGCAGTTCTTC. Its translation is CASSLRQGEEQFF.

This clonotype was seen a few times. The rearrangement uses TRBV14 and TRBJ1-5; D not certain. The CDR3 spans 15 residues. The V end was cut by 4 bases, the J end by 7 bases, with 17 bases between. Germline V gene lookup returns CDR1 SGHDN and CDR2 FVKESK. The CDR3 loop is CASSPSGKGRQPQHF. The CDR3 DNA is TGTGCCAGCAGCCCATCAGGAAAGGGCCGACAGCCCCAGCATTTT.

A few counts support this clonotype. V gene TRBV27 combines with J gene TRBJ2-7, with 11 positions matching TRBD1. Germline values: CDR1 MNHEY, CDR2 SMNVEV (reference sequence). The CDR3 consists of 15 residues. V shed 6 bases, J shed 3 bases, and the junction held 7 bases outside the gene matches. CDR3 DNA: TGTGCCAGCAGCAGGACAGGGGGCGGTAGCTACGAGCAGTACTTC. This sequence encodes CASSRTGGGSYEQYF.

This clonotype was detected only a few times. The V and J genes are TRBV6-5 and TRBJ2-3; either TRBD1 or TRBD2 may supply D (5 bases each). Trimming left V 3 bases short and J 3 bases short, with 13 bases between. Per the germline V gene, CDR1 is MNHEY and CDR2 is SVGAGI. The CDR3 is made up of 15 amino acids. CDR3 in amino acids: CASSYYGAQTDTQYF. The CDR3 DNA reads as TGTGCCAGCAGTTATTACGGGGCGCAAACAGATACGCAGTATTTT.

In this sample, this clonotype turned up many times. This chain connects TRBV5-5 to TRBJ1-1; a weak D match, TRBD1 (5 bases). The V end was cut by 3 bases, the J end by 1 base, with 10 bases between. CDR1 and CDR2 (germline): SGHKS, YYEKEE (reference sequence). This CDR3 region has 14 residues. The CDR3 protein is CASSWGWENTEAFF. DNA for the CDR3: TGTGCCAGCAGCTGGGGGTGGGAGAACACTGAAGCTTTCTTT.

The rearrangement joins TRBV12-3 or TRBV12-4 to TRBJ1-2; D might be TRBD1 (5 bases). V lost 6 bases to trimming and J lost 6 bases, with 23 bases between them. This CDR3 contains 16 residues. CDR3 loop: CASRFSFGPGGDGYTF. CDR3 in DNA: TGTGCCAGCAGGTTCTCGTTTGGACCGGGAGGGGATGGCTACACCTTC.

The V gene is TRBV5-1, the J gene TRBJ1-1; D gene uncertain. V was shortened by 7 bases and J by 3 bases, with 7 bases between the two germline ends. The CDR3 sequence is 11 residues long. The germline V gene encodes CDR1 SGHRS and CDR2 YFSETQ. CDR3 sequence: CASLRDTEAFF. The CDR3 bases are TGCGCCAGCCTCCGAGACACTGAAGCTTTCTTT.

The chain carries TRBV20-1 and TRBJ2-7; 9 positions match TRBD2. Germline CDR1 and CDR2: DFQATT and SNEGSKA (reference sequence). J was trimmed by 7 bases and V by 0 bases; bases with no gene match: 13. There are 16 residues in the CDR3. The CDR3 bases are TGCAGTGCTAGAGATTATAGCGGGGGATACATACGAGAGCAGTACTTC. Translating gives CSARDYSGGYIREQYF.

This clonotype was counted ten times or more. The chain uses TRBV2 and TRBJ2-3, with 8 bases lining up with TRBD2. The CDR3 totals 15 residues. The junction had 7 bases not matched to a gene; V was cut back by 4 bases and J by 4 bases. CDR1 is SNHLY and CDR2 is FYNNEI in the germline V gene. The CDR3: CASSGGLEASDTQYF. The CDR3, as DNA: TGTGCCAGCAGTGGGGGACTAGAAGCTTCAGATACGCAGTATTTT. Combining the CDR3 with reference TRBV2 and TRBJ2-3 gives the whole variable domain EPEVTQTPSHQVTQMGQEVILRCVPISNHLYFYWYRQILGQKVEFLVSFYNNEISEKSEIFDDQFSVERPDGSNFTLKIRSTKLEDSAMYFCASSGGLEASDTQYFGPGTRLTVL.

In its sample, this clonotype was seen a few times. The V call is TRBV6-2 or TRBV6-3, the J call TRBJ2-2, with 8 bases identical to TRBD1. The germline gives CDR1 MNHEY, CDR2 SVGEGT. Trimming cost V 2 bases and J 6 bases; bases outside gene matches: 11. The CDR3 consists of 17 residues. CDR3 DNA: TGTGCCAGCAGTTACCCGGACAGGGAACCAGGGGCCGGGGAGCTGTTTTTT. This sequence encodes CASSYPDREPGAGELFF.

This CDR3 reads CASSPGESQPQHF. CDR3 nucleotide sequence: TGTGCCAGCTCACCAGGTGAATCTCAGCCCCAGCATTTT. The chain links TRBV18 to TRBJ1-5; D remains ambiguous. The V gene lost 2 bases and the J gene lost 6 bases, with 8 bases spanning the gap. The CDR3 totals 13 residues. CDR1 is KGHSH, CDR2 LQKENI, per germline.

The table lists this clonotype with many counts. V is TRBV12-3 or TRBV12-4 and J is TRBJ1-2; the D gene is possibly TRBD1 (6 bases). CDR3 length equals 12 residues. V lost 6 bases and J lost 8, with 13 bases in between. The CDR3 DNA reads as TGTGCCAGCAGGAAAGGGGGGTCGGGCTACACCTTC. This gives the protein CASRKGGSGYTF.

CDR3 nucleotide sequence: TGTGCCAGCAGGACTAGCGGGGAGGCGAAGGAGCAGTTCTTC. It specifies CASRTSGEAKEQFF. The chain couples TRBV6-1 to TRBJ2-1; 11 bases align to TRBD2. Germline trimming cut 6 bases from V and 10 bases from J; bases unmatched to any gene: 8. The CDR3 sequence is 14 residues long. The germline gives CDR1 MNHNS, CDR2 SASEGT.